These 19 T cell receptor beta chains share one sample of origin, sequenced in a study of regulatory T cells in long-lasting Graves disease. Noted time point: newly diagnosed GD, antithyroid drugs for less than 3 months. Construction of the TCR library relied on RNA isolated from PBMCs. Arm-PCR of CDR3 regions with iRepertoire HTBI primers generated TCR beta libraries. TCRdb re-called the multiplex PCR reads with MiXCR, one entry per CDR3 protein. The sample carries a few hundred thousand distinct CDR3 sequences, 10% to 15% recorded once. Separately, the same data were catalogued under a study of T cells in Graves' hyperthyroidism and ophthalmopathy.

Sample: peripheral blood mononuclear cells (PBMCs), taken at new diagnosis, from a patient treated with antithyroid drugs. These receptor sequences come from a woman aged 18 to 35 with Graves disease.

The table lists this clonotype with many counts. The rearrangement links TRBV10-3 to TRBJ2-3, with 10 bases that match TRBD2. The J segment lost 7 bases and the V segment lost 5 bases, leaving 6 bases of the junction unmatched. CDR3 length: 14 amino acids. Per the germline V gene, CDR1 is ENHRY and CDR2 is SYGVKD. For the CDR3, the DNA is TGTGCCATCAGTAGCGGGGGGGCCGGGTATACGCAGTATTTT. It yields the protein CAISSGGAGYTQYF.

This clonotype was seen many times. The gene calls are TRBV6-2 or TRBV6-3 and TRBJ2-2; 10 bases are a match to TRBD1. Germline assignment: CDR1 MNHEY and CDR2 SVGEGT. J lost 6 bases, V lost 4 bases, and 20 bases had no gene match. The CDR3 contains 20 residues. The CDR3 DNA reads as TGTGCCAGCAGTTCCCCACTAAAGACAGGGGGCAAGGATCCCCCCGGGGAGCTGTTTTTT. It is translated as CASSSPLKTGGKDPPGELFF.

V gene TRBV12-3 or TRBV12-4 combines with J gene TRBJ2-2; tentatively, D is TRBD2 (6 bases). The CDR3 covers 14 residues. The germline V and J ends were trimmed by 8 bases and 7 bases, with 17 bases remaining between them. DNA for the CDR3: TGTGCCAGCTCTACGGGAGTTAGAGGCGGGGAGCTGTTTTTT. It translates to CASSTGVRGGELFF.

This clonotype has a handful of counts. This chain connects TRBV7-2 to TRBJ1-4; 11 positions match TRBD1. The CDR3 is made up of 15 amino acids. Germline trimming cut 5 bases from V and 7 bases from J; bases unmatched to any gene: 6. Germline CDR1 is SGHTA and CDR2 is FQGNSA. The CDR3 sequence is CASSLPGQGGEKLFF. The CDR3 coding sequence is TGTGCCAGCAGCCTTCCGGGACAGGGGGGTGAAAAACTGTTTTTT.

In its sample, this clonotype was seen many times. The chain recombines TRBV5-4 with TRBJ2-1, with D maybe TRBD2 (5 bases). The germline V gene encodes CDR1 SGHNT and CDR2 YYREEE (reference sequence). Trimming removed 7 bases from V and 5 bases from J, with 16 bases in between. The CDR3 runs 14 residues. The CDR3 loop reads CASSGGYSDNEQFF. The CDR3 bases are TGTGCCAGCTCCGGCGGGTACAGCGACAATGAGCAGTTCTTC.

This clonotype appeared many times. DNA of the CDR3: TGTGCCAGCAGCTTAGGGGGGATCAATGAGCAGTTCTTC. It codes for CASSLGGINEQFF. The chain is built from TRBV7-3 and TRBJ2-1; a possible D gene is TRBD2 (6 bases). CDR1 is SGHTA and CDR2 is FQGTGA in the germline V gene. The CDR3 runs 13 residues. V was pared by 2 bases and J by 6 bases, with 8 bases between.

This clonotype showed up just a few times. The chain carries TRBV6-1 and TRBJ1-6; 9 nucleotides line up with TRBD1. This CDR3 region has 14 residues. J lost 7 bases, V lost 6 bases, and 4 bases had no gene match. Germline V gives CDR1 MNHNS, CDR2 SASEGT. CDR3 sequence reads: CASRTGTGNSPLHF. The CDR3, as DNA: TGTGCCAGCAGAACCGGGACAGGGAATTCACCCCTCCACTTT.

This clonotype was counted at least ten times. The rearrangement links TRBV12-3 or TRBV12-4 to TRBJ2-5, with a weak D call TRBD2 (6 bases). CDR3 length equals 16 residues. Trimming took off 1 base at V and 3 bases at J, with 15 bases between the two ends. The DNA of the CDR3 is TGTGCCAGCAGTTTAGGGGTAGCGGCCATCAAAGAGACCCAGTACTTC. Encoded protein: CASSLGVAAIKETQYF.

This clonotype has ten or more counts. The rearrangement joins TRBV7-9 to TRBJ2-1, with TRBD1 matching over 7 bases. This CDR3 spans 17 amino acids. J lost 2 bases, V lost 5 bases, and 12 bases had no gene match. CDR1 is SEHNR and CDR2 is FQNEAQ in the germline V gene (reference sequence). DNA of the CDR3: TGTGCCAGCAGCCCTGCGTTTGGGACAGTACCCTACAATGAGCAGTTCTTC. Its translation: CASSPAFGTVPYNEQFF.

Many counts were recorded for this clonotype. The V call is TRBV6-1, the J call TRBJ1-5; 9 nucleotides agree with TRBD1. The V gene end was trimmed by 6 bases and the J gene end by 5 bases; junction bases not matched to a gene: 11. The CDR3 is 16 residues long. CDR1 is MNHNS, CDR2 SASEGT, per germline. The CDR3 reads CASSPGQGGSDQPQHF. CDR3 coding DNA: TGTGCCAGCAGCCCGGGACAGGGTGGCTCCGATCAGCCCCAGCATTTT.

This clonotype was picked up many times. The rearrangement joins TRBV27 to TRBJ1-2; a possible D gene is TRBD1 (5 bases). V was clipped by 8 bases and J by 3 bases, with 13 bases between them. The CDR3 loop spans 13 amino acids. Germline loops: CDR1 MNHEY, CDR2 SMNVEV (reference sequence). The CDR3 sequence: CASLGAPDYGYTF. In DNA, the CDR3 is TGTGCCAGCCTTGGGGCACCAGACTATGGCTACACCTTC.

The CDR3 spells CAISTRSGRETQYF. CDR3 coding DNA: TGTGCCATCAGTACTAGGTCCGGGCGAGAGACCCAGTACTTC. This chain joins TRBV10-3 and TRBJ2-5; tentatively, D is TRBD2 (5 bases). This CDR3 is built from 14 residues. Germline loops: CDR1 ENHRY, CDR2 SYGVKD. V lost 5 bases and J lost 4, with 14 bases in between.

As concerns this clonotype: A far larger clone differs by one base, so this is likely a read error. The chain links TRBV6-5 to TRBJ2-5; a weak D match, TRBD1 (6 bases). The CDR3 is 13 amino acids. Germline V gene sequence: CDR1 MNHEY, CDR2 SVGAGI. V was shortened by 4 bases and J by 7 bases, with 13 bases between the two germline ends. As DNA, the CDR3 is TGTGCCAGCAGTTTCGACAGGAAAGGGACCCAGTACTTC. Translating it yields CASSFDRKGTQYF.

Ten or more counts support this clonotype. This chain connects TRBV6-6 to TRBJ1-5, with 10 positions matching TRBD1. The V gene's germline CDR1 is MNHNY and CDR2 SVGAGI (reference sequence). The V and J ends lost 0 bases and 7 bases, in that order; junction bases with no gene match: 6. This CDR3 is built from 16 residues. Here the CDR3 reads CASSYSPGQGLQPQHF. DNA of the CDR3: TGTGCCAGCAGTTACTCGCCGGGACAGGGGTTGCAGCCCCAGCATTTT.

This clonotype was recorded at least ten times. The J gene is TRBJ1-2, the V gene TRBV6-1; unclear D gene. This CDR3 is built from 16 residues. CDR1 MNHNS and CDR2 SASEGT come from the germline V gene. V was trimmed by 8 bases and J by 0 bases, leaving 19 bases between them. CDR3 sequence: CASVTTWTVTNYGYTF. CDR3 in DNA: TGTGCCAGCGTAACCACCTGGACCGTGACTAACTATGGCTACACCTTC.

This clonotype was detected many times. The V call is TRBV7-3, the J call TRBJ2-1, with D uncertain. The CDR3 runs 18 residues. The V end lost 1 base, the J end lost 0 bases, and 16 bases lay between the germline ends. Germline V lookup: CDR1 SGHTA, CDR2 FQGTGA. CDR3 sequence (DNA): TGTGCCAGCAGCTTAAAAGGCTTTTACAGTCTCTCCTACAATGAGCAGTTCTTC. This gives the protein CASSLKGFYSLSYNEQFF.

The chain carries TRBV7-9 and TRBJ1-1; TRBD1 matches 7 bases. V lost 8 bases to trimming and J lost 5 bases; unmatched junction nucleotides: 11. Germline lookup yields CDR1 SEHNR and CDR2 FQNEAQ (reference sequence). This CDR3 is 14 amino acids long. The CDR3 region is CASSRLAGGTEAFF. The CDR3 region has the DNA TGTGCCAGCTCCAGGTTGGCAGGGGGGACTGAAGCTTTCTTT.

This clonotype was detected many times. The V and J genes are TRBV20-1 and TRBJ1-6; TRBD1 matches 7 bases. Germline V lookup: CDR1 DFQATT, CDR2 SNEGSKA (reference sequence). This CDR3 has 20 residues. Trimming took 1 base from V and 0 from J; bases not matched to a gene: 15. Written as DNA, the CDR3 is TGCAGTGCTAGAGTAAGGGGACAGCTCCAAAGGAGCTCCTATAATTCACCCCTCCACTTT. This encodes CSARVRGQLQRSSYNSPLHF.

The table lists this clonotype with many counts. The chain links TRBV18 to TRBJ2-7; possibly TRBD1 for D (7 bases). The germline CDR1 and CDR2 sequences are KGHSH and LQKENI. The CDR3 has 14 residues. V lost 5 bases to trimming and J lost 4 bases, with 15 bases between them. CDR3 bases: TGTGCCAGCTCATCGACAGGGACTGGGTACGAGCAGTACTTC. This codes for CASSSTGTGYEQYF.